This record looks at one TCR beta chain sequence and its context. J was trimmed by 4 bases and V by 10 bases; bases with no gene match: 8. The CDR3 runs to 13 residues. CDR1 is SGHTA, CDR2 FQGNSA, per germline. Sequencing relied on a cDNA template that was reverse transcribed from extracted RNA. The protocol was immunoSEQ multiplex PCR, while the TCRdb copy is restricted to in-frame clones and leaves out a portion. The sample lists some 180,000 clones; roughly 60% were seen once. These data come from a study of CD8+ T cells in alopecia areata. Study at large: Those patients who were treated received oral tofacitinib, which was given at 5 to 10 mg twice daily for moderate-to-severe alopecia areata.

The sequence derives from a human donor with alopecia areata. This chain links TRBV7-2 with TRBJ2-5, with 8 bases that match TRBD1. The sequences come from CD4+ T cells sorted from blood, collected at week 0. This CDR3 reads CATGGQGSETQYF. The CDR3, as DNA: TGTGCCACCGGAGGACAGGGATCAGAGACCCAGTACTTC. The variable domain in full, with the rest retrieved from reference TRBV7-2 and TRBJ2-5, is GAGVSQSPSNKVTEKGKDVELRCDPISGHTALYWYRQSLGQGLEFLIYFQGNSAPDKSGLPSDRFSAERTGGSVSTLTIQRTQQEDSAVYLCATGGQGSETQYFGPGTRLLVL.